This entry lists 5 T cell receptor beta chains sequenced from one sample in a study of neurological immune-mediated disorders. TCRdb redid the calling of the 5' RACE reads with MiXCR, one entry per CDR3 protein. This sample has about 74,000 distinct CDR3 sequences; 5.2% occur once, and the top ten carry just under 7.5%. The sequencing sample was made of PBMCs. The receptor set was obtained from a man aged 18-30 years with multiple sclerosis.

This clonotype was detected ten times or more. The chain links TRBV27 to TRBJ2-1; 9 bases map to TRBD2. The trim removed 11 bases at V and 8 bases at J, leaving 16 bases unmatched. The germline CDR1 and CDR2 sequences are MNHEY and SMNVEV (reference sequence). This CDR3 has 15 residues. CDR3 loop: CAPPRGVAGAHEQFF. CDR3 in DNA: TGTGCCCCCCCCCGGGGGGTAGCGGGAGCTCATGAGCAGTTCTTC.

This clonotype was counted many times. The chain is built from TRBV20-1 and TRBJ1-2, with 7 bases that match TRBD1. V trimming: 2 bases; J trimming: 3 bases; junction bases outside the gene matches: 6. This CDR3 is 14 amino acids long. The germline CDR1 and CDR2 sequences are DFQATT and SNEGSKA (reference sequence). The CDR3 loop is CSARRDSVDYGYTF. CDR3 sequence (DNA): TGCAGTGCTAGACGGGACAGTGTCGACTATGGCTACACCTTC.

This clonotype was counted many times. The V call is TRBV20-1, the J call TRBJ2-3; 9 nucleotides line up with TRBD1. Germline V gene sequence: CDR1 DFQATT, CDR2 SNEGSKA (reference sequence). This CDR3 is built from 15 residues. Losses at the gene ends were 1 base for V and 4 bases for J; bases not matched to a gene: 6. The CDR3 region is CSARVGTGRPDTQYF. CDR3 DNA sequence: TGCAGTGCTAGAGTCGGGACAGGGCGCCCAGATACGCAGTATTTT.

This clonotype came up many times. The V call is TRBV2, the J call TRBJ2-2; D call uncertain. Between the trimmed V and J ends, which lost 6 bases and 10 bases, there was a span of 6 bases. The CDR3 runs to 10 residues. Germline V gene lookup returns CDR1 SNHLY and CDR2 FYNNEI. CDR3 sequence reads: CASRGMELFF. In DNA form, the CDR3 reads TGTGCCAGCAGGGGGATGGAGCTGTTTTTT.

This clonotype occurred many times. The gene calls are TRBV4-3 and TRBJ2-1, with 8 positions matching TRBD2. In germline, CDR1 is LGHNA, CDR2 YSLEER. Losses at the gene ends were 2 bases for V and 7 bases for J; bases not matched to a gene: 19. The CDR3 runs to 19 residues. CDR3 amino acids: CASSQMEAGRAYERNEQFF. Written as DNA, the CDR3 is TGCGCCAGCAGCCAAATGGAGGCCGGGAGGGCCTACGAGAGGAATGAGCAGTTCTTC.